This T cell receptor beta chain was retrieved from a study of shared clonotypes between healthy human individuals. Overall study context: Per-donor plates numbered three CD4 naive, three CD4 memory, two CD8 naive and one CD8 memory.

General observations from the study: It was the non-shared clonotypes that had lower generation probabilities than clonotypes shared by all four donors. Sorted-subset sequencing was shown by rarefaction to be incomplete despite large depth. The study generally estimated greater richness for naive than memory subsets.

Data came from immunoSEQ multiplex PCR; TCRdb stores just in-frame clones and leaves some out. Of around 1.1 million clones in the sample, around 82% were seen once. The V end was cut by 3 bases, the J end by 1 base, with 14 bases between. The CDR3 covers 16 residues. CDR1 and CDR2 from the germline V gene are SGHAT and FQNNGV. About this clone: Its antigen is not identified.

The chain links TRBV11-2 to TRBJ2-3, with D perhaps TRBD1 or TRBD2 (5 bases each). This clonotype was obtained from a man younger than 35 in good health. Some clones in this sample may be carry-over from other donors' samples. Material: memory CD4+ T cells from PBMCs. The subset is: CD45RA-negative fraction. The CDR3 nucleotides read TGTGCCAGCAGCTTGGGACGCCCTTTGCGCACAGATACGCAGTATTTT. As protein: CASSLGRPLRTDTQYF.